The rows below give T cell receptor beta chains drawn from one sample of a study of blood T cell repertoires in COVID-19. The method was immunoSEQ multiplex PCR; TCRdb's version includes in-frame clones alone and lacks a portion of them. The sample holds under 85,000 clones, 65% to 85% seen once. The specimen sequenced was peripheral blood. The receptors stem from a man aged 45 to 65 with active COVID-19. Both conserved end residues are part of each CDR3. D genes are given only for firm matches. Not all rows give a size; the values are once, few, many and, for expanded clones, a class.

DNA: TGTGCCAGCAGCCAAGGGACTACGAACACCGGGGAGCTGTTTTTT; CDR3: CASSQGTTNTGELFF; D: NA; size: once; V: TRBV4-2; J: TRBJ2-2
DNA: TGTGCCAGCAGTTACCTCTACTATATTTGGACTAGCGGGACTTGGGATGAGCAGTTCTTC; CDR3: CASSYLYYIWTSGTWDEQFF; D: TRBD2; size: few; V: TRBV6-2/TRBV6-3; J: TRBJ2-1
DNA: TGTGCCAGCTCACCCCCTAGCGGGGGGAAAGAGACCCAGTACTTC; CDR3: CASSPPSGGKETQYF; D: TRBD2; size: NA; V: TRBV18; J: TRBJ2-5
DNA: TGTGCCAGCAGTTTGGGACAGGGGAAAGTGGGCTACACCTTC; CDR3: CASSLGQGKVGYTF; D: TRBD1; size: NA; V: TRBV28; J: TRBJ1-2
DNA: TGTGCCAGCAGCTTGTTGGGACAGGGACAAAGGGCTTACGGCTACACCTTC; CDR3: CASSLLGQGQRAYGYTF; D: TRBD1; size: NA; V: TRBV5-6; J: TRBJ1-2
DNA: TGTGCCAGCAGCCAAGGGCCACAGGGTAATGAAAAACTGTTTTTT; CDR3: CASSQGPQGNEKLFF; D: NA; size: once; V: TRBV3-1/TRBV3-2; J: TRBJ1-4
DNA: TGTGCCATCAGTGGATTAGGGGATGAGCAGTTCTTC; CDR3: CAISGLGDEQFF; D: NA; size: NA; V: TRBV10-3; J: TRBJ2-1
DNA: TGCGCCAGCAGCTTGAGGGGACAGGGACGGGACGAGCAGTACTTC; CDR3: CASSLRGQGRDEQYF; D: TRBD1; size: NA; V: TRBV5-1; J: TRBJ2-7
DNA: TGTGCCAGCTCACCGAACCAGGGGTCTATCTACGAGCAGTACTTC; CDR3: CASSPNQGSIYEQYF; D: NA; size: NA; V: TRBV18; J: TRBJ2-7
DNA: TGTGCCAGCAGCGGATACCGGGACAGGGGAAAGACCCAGTACTTC; CDR3: CASSGYRDRGKTQYF; D: TRBD1; size: NA; V: TRBV7-8; J: TRBJ2-5
DNA: TGCGCCAGCAGTGGGGAGGGAGATACGCAGTATTTT; CDR3: CASSGEGDTQYF; D: TRBD2; size: NA; V: TRBV5-1; J: TRBJ2-3
DNA: TGTGCCAGCAGTTTTTTTCAGGGAGAGACCCAGTACTTC; CDR3: CASSFFQGETQYF; D: NA; size: NA; V: TRBV12-3/TRBV12-4; J: TRBJ2-5
DNA: TGTGCCAGCAGCTTAGACGGGGGGAGCTCCTACGAGCAGTACTTC; CDR3: CASSLDGGSSYEQYF; D: TRBD2; size: few; V: TRBV7-8; J: TRBJ2-7
DNA: TGTGCCACCCTCGCGAACAGGGCCCCCTACGAGCAGTACTTC; CDR3: CATLANRAPYEQYF; D: NA; size: NA; V: TRBV24-1; J: TRBJ2-7
DNA: TGTGCCAGCAGCCCAACGGCAGGCTACAATGAGCAGTTCTTC; CDR3: CASSPTAGYNEQFF; D: NA; size: NA; V: TRBV7-3; J: TRBJ2-1
DNA: TGTGCCAGCAGCTCACCGGGACTAACAGATACGCAGTATTTT; CDR3: CASSSPGLTDTQYF; D: TRBD2; size: once; V: TRBV6-5; J: TRBJ2-3
DNA: TGTGCCAGCTCCTCACCGGGGGGCCCCTACAATGAGCAGTTCTTC; CDR3: CASSSPGGPYNEQFF; D: NA; size: few; V: TRBV18; J: TRBJ2-1
DNA: TGTGCCAGCAGCCAAGGGGTTAGCGGGGGATACGAGCAGTACTTC; CDR3: CASSQGVSGGYEQYF; D: TRBD2; size: NA; V: TRBV3-1/TRBV3-2; J: TRBJ2-7
DNA: TGTGCCAGCAGCGTACTAGCGGGGCCCGTGTACTTC; CDR3: CASSVLAGPVYF; D: TRBD2; size: NA; V: TRBV7-8; J: TRBJ2-7
DNA: TGCGCCAGCAGCTTACCGGGGGGACCTAGCACAGATACGCAGTATTTT; CDR3: CASSLPGGPSTDTQYF; D: TRBD2; size: NA; V: TRBV5-1; J: TRBJ2-3
DNA: TGTGCCAGCTCAACGGGGACAGGGGGCTTTGAAGCTTTCTTT; CDR3: CASSTGTGGFEAFF; D: TRBD1; size: NA; V: TRBV18; J: TRBJ1-1
DNA: TGTGCCAGCAGTTTAAGGGGAGGGGCTAGCGCTCATTACAATGAGCAGTTCTTC; CDR3: CASSLRGGASAHYNEQFF; D: TRBD2; size: few; V: TRBV28; J: TRBJ2-1
DNA: TGTGCCAGCAGCGGGGACAGAGGAAACATTCAGTACTTC; CDR3: CASSGDRGNIQYF; D: TRBD1; size: few; V: TRBV9; J: TRBJ2-4
DNA: TGTGCCAGCAGCTTAGAACTGGGGGGAAGCTCCTACAATGAGCAGTTCTTC; CDR3: CASSLELGGSSYNEQFF; D: NA; size: NA; V: TRBV7-8; J: TRBJ2-1
DNA: TGTGCCAGCAGTGAAGCGCTGGGACAGAGTGGCTATGGCTACACCTTC; CDR3: CASSEALGQSGYGYTF; D: TRBD1; size: few; V: TRBV6-1; J: TRBJ1-2
DNA: TGTGCCAGCAGTTACAGGGGGCGGACTGAAGCTTTCTTT; CDR3: CASSYRGRTEAFF; D: TRBD1; size: NA; V: TRBV6-5; J: TRBJ1-1
DNA: TGTGCCAGCAGCGGAGCCCATACGCAGTATTTT; CDR3: CASSGAHTQYF; D: NA; size: NA; V: TRBV14; J: TRBJ2-3
DNA: TGTGCCACCGGAGGAGGGGCCGGTGGCTACACCTTC; CDR3: CATGGGAGGYTF; D: NA; size: NA; V: TRBV5-4; J: TRBJ1-2
DNA: TGTGCCAGCAGCTTAGAGGGGAGGGGTACAGAAGCAACTAATGAAAAACTGTTTTTT; CDR3: CASSLEGRGTEATNEKLFF; D: NA; size: NA; V: TRBV7-8; J: TRBJ1-4
DNA: TGCAGTGCTAGTAAACTAGCGGGAGCATTGGGGGAGCTGTTTTTT; CDR3: CSASKLAGALGELFF; D: TRBD2; size: NA; V: TRBV20-1; J: TRBJ2-2
DNA: TGCGCCAGCAGCCCCACAGGGGGGAATCAGCCCCAGCATTTT; CDR3: CASSPTGGNQPQHF; D: TRBD1; size: NA; V: TRBV4-1; J: TRBJ1-5
DNA: TGTGCCAGCAGCTTAGAAGGTCGCCTAGCGGGGCAAGAGACCCAGTACTTC; CDR3: CASSLEGRLAGQETQYF; D: TRBD2; size: NA; V: TRBV7-2; J: TRBJ2-5
DNA: TGCGCCAGCAGCTTGGCCATATCAGACTCTGGAAACACCATATATTTT; CDR3: CASSLAISDSGNTIYF; D: NA; size: NA; V: TRBV5-1; J: TRBJ1-3
DNA: TGTGCCAGCAGTTCTAGCGGGGGATTAGATACGCAGTATTTT; CDR3: CASSSSGGLDTQYF; D: TRBD2; size: NA; V: TRBV5-5; J: TRBJ2-3
DNA: TGCACCAGCAGCCCTGACGAGGGGAACACTGAAGCTTTCTTT; CDR3: CTSSPDEGNTEAFF; D: NA; size: NA; V: TRBV1; J: TRBJ1-1
DNA: TGTGCCAGCAGTGATCCAGGGGCTCCTAATGAAAAACTGTTTTTT; CDR3: CASSDPGAPNEKLFF; D: NA; size: NA; V: TRBV25-1; J: TRBJ1-4
DNA: TGTGCCAGCAGTCCCACAGGGGGAGGTGGCTACACCTTC; CDR3: CASSPTGGGGYTF; D: TRBD1; size: NA; V: TRBV12-3/TRBV12-4; J: TRBJ1-2
DNA: TGTGCCAGCACCGGAGGGTATTCGGCTTTCTTT; CDR3: CASTGGYSAFF; D: NA; size: NA; V: TRBV12-3/TRBV12-4; J: TRBJ1-1
DNA: TGTGCCAGCAGCCAAGCAGGGGCATCTCGATACGAGCAGTACTTC; CDR3: CASSQAGASRYEQYF; D: NA; size: NA; V: TRBV3-1/TRBV3-2; J: TRBJ2-7
DNA: TGCAGCGTTGAAGAACCCAGGGGTCAGCCCCAGCATTTT; CDR3: CSVEEPRGQPQHF; D: NA; size: few; V: TRBV29-1; J: TRBJ1-5
DNA: TGTGCCACCAGCAGAGGCCTCAGGGGTTCCATCTCCTACGAGCAGTACTTC; CDR3: CATSRGLRGSISYEQYF; D: NA; size: NA; V: TRBV15; J: TRBJ2-7